This T cell receptor (beta chain) was profiled in a study of shared clonotypes between healthy human individuals. On the study more broadly: The people who gave samples were a couple of women and a few men aged 18 to 49. Study outcomes and limitations: The low donor count limited represented genetic and exposure-history diversity.

Sequenced by immunoSEQ multiplex PCR; TCRdb stores in-frame clones only, minus some. The table has around 430,000 clones, around 75% seen once. This CDR3 is built from 13 residues. V was clipped by 8 bases and J by 6 bases, with 16 bases between them. CDR1 is MDHEN and CDR2 is SYDVKM in the germline V gene. Donors had no recently reported acute infections or vaccinations and were HIV-negative. Only one count was recorded for this clone. Its antigen remains unknown. The genes are TRBV28 and TRBJ1-2; D gene unclear. The material sequenced was PBMCs. The clonotype was recovered from a woman aged 40 to 50 in good health. Some clones in this sample may be carry-over from other donors' samples. The CDR3 here is CASGQPGLDGYTF. The CDR3, as DNA: TGTGCCAGCGGCCAACCGGGATTAGATGGCTACACCTTC.